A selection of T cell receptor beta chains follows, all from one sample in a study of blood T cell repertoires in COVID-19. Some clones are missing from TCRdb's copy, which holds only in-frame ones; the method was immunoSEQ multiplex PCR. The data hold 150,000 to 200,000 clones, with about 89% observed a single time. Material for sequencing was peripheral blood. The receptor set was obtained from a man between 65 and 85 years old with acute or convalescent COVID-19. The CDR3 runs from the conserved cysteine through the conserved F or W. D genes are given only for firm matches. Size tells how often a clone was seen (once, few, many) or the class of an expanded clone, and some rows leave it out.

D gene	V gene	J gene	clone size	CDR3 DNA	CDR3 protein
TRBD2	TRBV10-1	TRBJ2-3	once	TGCGCCAGCAGTGACCGAAGCGGGACGACTTATACGCAGTATTTT	CASSDRSGTTYTQYF
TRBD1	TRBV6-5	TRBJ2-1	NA	TGTGCCAGCAGCCTCAGGGGGTACAATGAGCAGTTCTTC	CASSLRGYNEQFF
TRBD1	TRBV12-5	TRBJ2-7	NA	TGTGCTAGTGGTCGCATGACAGGGGGCAACATCTACGAGCAGTACTTC	CASGRMTGGNIYEQYF
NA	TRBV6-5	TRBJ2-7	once	TGTGCCAGCAGTTACGAACTAGGCTCCTACGAGCAGTACTTC	CASSYELGSYEQYF
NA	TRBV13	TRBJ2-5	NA	TGTGCCAGCAGCTTAGGGGCCAAGGAGACCCAGTACTTC	CASSLGAKETQYF
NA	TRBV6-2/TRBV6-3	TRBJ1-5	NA	TGTGCCAGCAGTAGAGACAATTATCAGCCCCAGCATTTT	CASSRDNYQPQHF
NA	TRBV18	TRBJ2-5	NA	TGTGCCAGCTCACCTAGACAGATACAAGAGACCCAGTACTTC	CASSPRQIQETQYF
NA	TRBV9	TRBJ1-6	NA	TGTGCCAGCAGCGTAGTGGGACAAGATAATTCACCCCTCCACTTT	CASSVVGQDNSPLHF
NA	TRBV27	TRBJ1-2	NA	TGTGCCAGCAGCCCCCGGCAGGGAATAGGCTACACCTTC	CASSPRQGIGYTF
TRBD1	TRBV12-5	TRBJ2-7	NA	TGTGCTAGTGGTTTGCTCCCCCCCGGGACAGGGACTGGAGAGCAGTACTTC	CASGLLPPGTGTGEQYF
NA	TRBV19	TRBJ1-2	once	TGTGCCAGTAGTATAGGGACAGTCCCTGGCTACACCTTC	CASSIGTVPGYTF
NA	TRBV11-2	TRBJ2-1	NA	TGTGCCAGCAGCCGAGTCAATGGGGTCGGGAAAGAGCAGTTCTTC	CASSRVNGVGKEQFF
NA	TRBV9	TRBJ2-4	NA	TGTGCCAGCAGCGCAGGGACACTAGATTTAGCCAAAAACATTCAGTACTTC	CASSAGTLDLAKNIQYF
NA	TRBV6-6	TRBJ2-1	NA	TGTGCCAGCACCAATAAGGCTACGGGGTACAATGAGCAGTTCTTC	CASTNKATGYNEQFF
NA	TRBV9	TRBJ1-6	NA	TGTGCCAGCAGCGGAGCAGGGGCTTCACCCCTCCACTTT	CASSGAGASPLHF
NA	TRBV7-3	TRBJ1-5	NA	TGTGCCAGCAGCCCTTGGGCAGGGCCCACAGGAGAAGCCCAGCCCCAGCATTTT	CASSPWAGPTGEAQPQHF
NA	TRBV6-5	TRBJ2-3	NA	TGTGCCACAGAAACCTTTCTTAGCACAGATACGCAGTATTTT	CATETFLSTDTQYF
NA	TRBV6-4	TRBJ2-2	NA	TGTGCCAGCGGACTGCTCACGAACACCGGGGAGCTGTTTTTT	CASGLLTNTGELFF
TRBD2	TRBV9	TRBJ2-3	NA	TGTGCCAGCAGCTTTACTAGCGGGGGGCCTGGAGATACGCAGTATTTT	CASSFTSGGPGDTQYF
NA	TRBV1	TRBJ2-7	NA	TGCACCAGCAGCCAAGATAGGAGCGGGAGTCGAATAGAGCAGTACTTC	CTSSQDRSGSRIEQYF
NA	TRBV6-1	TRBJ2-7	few	TGTGCCAGCAGTGATCTTAACGACAGTGGAAACGAGCAGTACTTC	CASSDLNDSGNEQYF
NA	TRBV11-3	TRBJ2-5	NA	TGTGCCAGCAGCTTAGATGGCCAGAAAGAGACCCAGTACTTC	CASSLDGQKETQYF
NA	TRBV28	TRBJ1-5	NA	TGTGCCAGCAGCCTGTATTATCAGCCCCAGCATTTT	CASSLYYQPQHF
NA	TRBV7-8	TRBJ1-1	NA	TGTGCCAGCAGCTTATCCGGCGTCGTGAGGGCTGAAGCTTTCTTT	CASSLSGVVRAEAFF
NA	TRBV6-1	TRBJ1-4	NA	TGTGCCAGCAGTGAAGCGCTTGAGGGATTAGGTGAAAAACTGTTTTTT	CASSEALEGLGEKLFF
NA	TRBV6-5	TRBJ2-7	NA	TGTGCCAGCAGGCAGGGTGCGAGTCGGTCCGAGCAGTACTTC	CASRQGASRSEQYF
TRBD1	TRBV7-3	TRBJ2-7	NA	TGTGCCAGCAGCTTCGGGACACCGGGACAGGGGTACGAGCAGTACTTC	CASSFGTPGQGYEQYF
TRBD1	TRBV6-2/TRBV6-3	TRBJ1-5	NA	TGTGCCAGCAGTAAAACAGGGGGGGCCCAGCATTTT	CASSKTGGAQHF
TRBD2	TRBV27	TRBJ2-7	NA	TGTGCCAGCCCTAGCGGAGCTAGCGGGTCTCCCGAGCAGTACTTC	CASPSGASGSPEQYF
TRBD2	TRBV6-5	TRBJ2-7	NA	TGTGCCAGCAGTTACAGTGGGGTAGCGGGGCTCTACGAGCAGTACTTC	CASSYSGVAGLYEQYF
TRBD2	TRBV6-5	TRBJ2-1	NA	TGTGCCACATCAGGACGGAGCGGGGACAATGAGCAGTTCTTC	CATSGRSGDNEQFF
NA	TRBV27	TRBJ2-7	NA	TGTGCCAGCAGTTTACTCGAGCAGTACTTC	CASSLLEQYF
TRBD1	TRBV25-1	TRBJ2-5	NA	TGTGCCAGCAGTGACCAGACAGGGCCCCAAGAGACCCAGTACTTC	CASSDQTGPQETQYF
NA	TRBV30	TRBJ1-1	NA	TGTGCCTGGAGTGTACGGGGGACCACTGAAGCTTTCTTT	CAWSVRGTTEAFF
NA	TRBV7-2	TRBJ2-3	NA	TGTGCCAGCAGCTTCAGATCAAACACAGATACGCAGTATTTT	CASSFRSNTDTQYF
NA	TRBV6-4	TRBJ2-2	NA	TGTGCCAGCAGTGACCCCCGTCCGGGTTTATTCACCGGGGAGCTGTTTTTT	CASSDPRPGLFTGELFF